These 26 T cell receptor beta chains share one sample of origin, sequenced in a study of T cell responses to AZD1222 COVID-19 vaccine. Sequencing was performed with immunoSEQ multiplex PCR; in TCRdb, only in-frame clones are kept and a portion is missing. The sample has about 160,000 clones, around nine tenths seen once; the top ten hold 5.5%. The specimen comprised peripheral blood, sampled on day 0 of AZD1222 vaccination. The receptors stem from an adult in good health.

The chain employs TRBV5-5 and TRBJ1-1; no reliable D call. The CDR3 totals 14 residues. Germline V gene sequence: CDR1 SGHKS, CDR2 YYEKEE (reference sequence). The V end lost 0 bases, the J end lost 4 bases, and 10 bases lay between the germline ends. The CDR3 DNA sequence: TGTGCCAGCAGCTTGGGCGGGCCGGGCACTGAAGCTTTCTTT. Translated: CASSLGGPGTEAFF.

The V call is TRBV4-1, the J call TRBJ2-7; a weak D match, TRBD1 (6 bases). Looked up from germline, CDR1 is MGHRA and CDR2 is YSYEKL. The CDR3 is made up of 15 amino acids. V lost 2 bases to trimming and J lost 4 bases, with 15 bases between them. In DNA, the CDR3 is TGCGCCAGCAGCCAAAGTCCGGGACACATGTACGAGCAGTACTTC. Its protein product is CASSQSPGHMYEQYF.

The rearrangement joins TRBV11-2 to TRBJ2-1, with 10 bases matching TRBD2. The CDR3 runs to 15 residues. Losses at the gene ends were 3 bases for V and 3 bases for J; bases not matched to a gene: 2. Looked up from germline, CDR1 is SGHAT and CDR2 is FQNNGV. This CDR3 is CASSFGLADYNEQFF. CDR3 DNA: TGTGCCAGCAGCTTCGGACTAGCGGACTACAATGAGCAGTTCTTC.

The V gene is TRBV19, the J gene TRBJ2-2; 10 bases fit TRBD2. This CDR3 is built from 16 residues. Unmatched junction bases numbered 8, after V lost 6 bases and J lost 4 bases. CDR1 and CDR2 (germline): LNHDA, SQIVND (reference sequence). The CDR3 sequence: CASRGAGGHSTGELFF. The CDR3 DNA sequence: TGTGCCAGTAGGGGAGCGGGGGGGCATAGCACCGGGGAGCTGTTTTTT.

V usage is TRBV7-3 and J usage is TRBJ1-2, with D possibly TRBD1 on 5 matching bases. Germline CDR1 SGHTA, CDR2 FQGTGA. Trimming removed 5 bases at V and 1 base at J, with 14 bases between. The CDR3 spans 15 residues. CDR3 nucleotide sequence: TGTGCCAGCAGCCCAGGATCGGGGGATAACTATGGCTACACCTTC. Protein sequence: CASSPGSGDNYGYTF.

This chain uses TRBV4-1 with TRBJ2-1; 9 bases agree with TRBD2. J was trimmed by 7 bases and V by 3 bases; bases with no gene match: 7. The germline CDR1 and CDR2 sequences are MGHRA and YSYEKL. The CDR3 is made up of 15 amino acids. As DNA, the CDR3 is TGCGCCAGCAGCCACTTAGCGGGAGTGAGGAATGAGCAGTTCTTC. It translates to CASSHLAGVRNEQFF.

This clone was seen a few times. The V call is TRBV24-1, the J call TRBJ1-2; no definite D call. This CDR3 has 10 amino acids. Trimming removed 12 bases at V and 5 bases at J, with 9 bases between. CDR1 is KGHDR, CDR2 SFDVKD, per germline. CDR3 amino acids: CAPTSYGYTF. In nucleotides, the CDR3 is TGTGCCCCAACCAGTTATGGCTACACCTTC.

The chain combines TRBV7-8 with TRBJ2-1; 12 bases are shared with TRBD2. Per the germline V gene, CDR1 is SGHVS and CDR2 is FQNEAQ. This CDR3 is built from 18 residues. Trimming removed 1 base from V and 3 bases from J; junction bases left unmatched: 7. CDR3 residues: CASSLVRLAGVYYNEQFF. The CDR3 DNA reads as TGTGCCAGCAGCTTAGTCCGACTAGCGGGAGTTTACTACAATGAGCAGTTCTTC.

The chain uses TRBV5-1 and TRBJ1-1; perhaps TRBD1 as D (5 bases). V was trimmed by 6 bases and J by 5 bases, leaving 17 bases between them. This CDR3 has 14 amino acids. Germline CDR1 is SGHRS and CDR2 is YFSETQ. This CDR3 reads CASTTDPGDTEAFF. The DNA for the CDR3 is TGCGCCAGCACCACTGACCCGGGGGATACTGAAGCTTTCTTT.

This rearrangement joins TRBV9 to TRBJ2-6; D is undetermined. V lost 4 bases and J 1 base, leaving 9 bases between the germline ends. In germline, CDR1 is SGDLS, CDR2 YYNGEE. The CDR3 extends over 15 amino acids. The CDR3 DNA follows: TGTGCCAGCAGCCCAACAGATTCTGGGGCCAACGTCCTGACTTTC. It encodes CASSPTDSGANVLTF. Based on the CDR3 plus reference TRBV9 and TRBJ2-6, the full variable domain is DSGVTQTPKHLITATGQRVTLRCSPRSGDLSVYWYQQSLDQGLQFLIQYYNGEERAKGNILERFSAQQFPDLHSELNLSSLELGDSALYFCASSPTDSGANVLTFGAGSRLTVL.

The chain uses TRBV28 and TRBJ1-2; the D is unclear. The V gene's germline CDR1 is MDHEN and CDR2 SYDVKM. Deletions cut 6 bases from V and 4 bases from J, with 12 bases between. The CDR3 extends over 13 amino acids. The CDR3 loop is CASSQQNPYGYTF. The CDR3 DNA is TGTGCCAGCAGCCAACAGAACCCCTATGGCTACACCTTC.

CDR3 DNA: TGTGCCAGCAGTCTCCGGTCCGGGTTCTCACCCCTCCACTTT. This gives the protein CASSLRSGFSPLHF. This chain links TRBV27 with TRBJ1-6; D gene uncertain. Germline V gene data show CDR1 as MNHEY and CDR2 as SMNVEV (reference sequence). This CDR3 spans 14 amino acids. V gave up 5 bases and J gave up 10 bases, with 15 bases separating them.

V gene TRBV5-6 combines with J gene TRBJ2-3; 14 bases map to TRBD2. The ends lost 3 bases at V and 5 bases at J; junction bases unmatched: 2. The CDR3 is 15 amino acids. Germline V gene data show CDR1 as SGHDT and CDR2 as YYEEEE. CDR3 residues: CASSSGTSGGDTQYF. In nucleotides, the CDR3 is TGTGCCAGCAGCTCCGGGACTAGCGGGGGAGATACGCAGTATTTT.

CDR3 in DNA: TGTGCCAGCAGCTATCCGAGGTTACATTCCTACAATGAGCAGTTCTTC. Translating it yields CASSYPRLHSYNEQFF. This chain joins TRBV5-8 and TRBJ2-1; D gene uncertain. The V and J ends lost 3 bases and 1 base respectively, with 14 bases between them. The germline CDR1 and CDR2 sequences are SGHTS and YDEGEE. CDR3 length: 16 residues.

This sequence joins TRBV27 and TRBJ2-4; D is ambiguous. Trimming shortened V by 5 bases and J by 7 bases, and 15 bases separated the two germline ends. Germline assignment: CDR1 MNHEY and CDR2 SMNVEV (reference sequence). CDR3 length equals 14 residues. CDR3 bases: TGTGCCAGCAGTCTAGGGCCCACCTGGAACATTCAGTACTTC. This codes for CASSLGPTWNIQYF.

V and J are TRBV3-1 (or the pseudogene TRBV3-2) and TRBJ2-6; no definite D call. V lost 1 base and J lost 0, with 10 bases in between. CDR1 is LGHDT and CDR2 is YNNKEL in the germline V gene (reference sequence). The CDR3 has 17 amino acids. CDR3 in amino acids: CASSQGRLTSGANVLTF. The CDR3, as DNA: TGTGCCAGCAGCCAAGGCAGGTTGACCTCTGGGGCCAACGTCCTGACTTTC.

This chain uses TRBV28 with TRBJ1-2; 7 bases are a match to TRBD1. The CDR3 extends over 15 amino acids. CDR1 is MDHEN and CDR2 is SYDVKM in the germline V gene. J was trimmed by 4 bases and V by 3 bases; bases with no gene match: 8. As DNA, the CDR3 is TGTGCCAGCAGTTTTCCCCGGACAGGAACCTATGGCTACACCTTC. It is translated as CASSFPRTGTYGYTF.

There are a few counts of this clone. The V call is TRBV4-2, the J call TRBJ1-1; D uncertain. The ends were cut back, 0 bases at V and 6 bases at J, with 17 bases in the middle. The CDR3 sequence is 16 residues long. Germline values: CDR1 LGHNA, CDR2 YNFKEQ. CDR3 DNA sequence: TGTGCCAGCAGCCAAGAAGGTACCCGGGAGGAGGCTGAAGCTTTCTTT. Its protein product is CASSQEGTREEAEAFF.

V is TRBV3-1 (or the pseudogene TRBV3-2) and J is TRBJ2-1; 9 bases are shared with TRBD2. CDR1 is LGHDT, CDR2 YNNKEL, per germline (reference sequence). The CDR3 spans 16 residues. V was pared by 2 bases and J by 4 bases, with 6 bases of the junction left unmatched. The CDR3: CASSQTHSGGYNEQFF. The DNA of the CDR3 is TGTGCCAGCAGCCAAACACACAGCGGGGGGTACAATGAGCAGTTCTTC.

The rearrangement links TRBV3-1 (or the pseudogene TRBV3-2) to TRBJ2-2; D is possibly TRBD1 (7 bases). Trimming removed 4 bases from V and 3 bases from J, with 15 bases in between. Germline lookup yields CDR1 LGHDT and CDR2 YNNKEL (reference sequence). CDR3 length equals 16 residues. The CDR3 reads CASSPAGGFDTGELFF. CDR3 nucleotides: TGTGCCAGCAGCCCCGCAGGGGGGTTTGACACCGGGGAGCTGTTTTTT.

The J gene is TRBJ1-1, the V gene TRBV18, with 10 bases identical to TRBD1. Trimming cost V 3 bases and J 3 bases; bases outside gene matches: 7. The CDR3 is 16 residues long. The V gene's germline CDR1 is KGHSH and CDR2 LQKENI. The DNA of the CDR3 is TGTGCCAGCTCACCCCTTGGGACAGGGGCAGACACTGAAGCTTTCTTT. Its protein product is CASSPLGTGADTEAFF.

This chain links TRBV6-2 or TRBV6-3 with TRBJ2-5, with unresolved D. This CDR3 contains 12 residues. Germline CDR1 and CDR2: MNHEY and SVGEGT. V was cut by 5 bases and J by 4 bases, with 8 bases left in between. The CDR3, as DNA: TGTGCCAGCAGTGACCCTATAGAGACCCAGTACTTC. Translation: CASSDPIETQYF.

The chain has TRBV10-3 and TRBJ1-2, with D uncertain. The CDR3 sequence is 15 residues long. The V gene's germline CDR1 is ENHRY and CDR2 SYGVKD. V was cut by 0 bases and J by 5 bases, with 13 bases left in between. The CDR3 DNA follows: TGTGCCATCAGTGAGTCGACCGGCCGGAGGTATGGCTACACCTTC. Its translation is CAISESTGRRYGYTF.

V and J are TRBV27 and TRBJ2-1; TRBD2 agrees at 8 bases. The CDR3 has 16 amino acids. J was trimmed by 1 base and V by 6 bases; bases with no gene match: 8. Germline V CDR1 and CDR2: MNHEY, SMNVEV (reference sequence). The CDR3 nucleotides read TGTGCCAGCAGCGCACTTAGCGGGGCTTCCTACAATGAGCAGTTCTTC. Residues: CASSALSGASYNEQFF.

A few counts support this clone. The chain combines TRBV19 with TRBJ1-5; no firm D call. This CDR3 contains 15 residues. CDR1 and CDR2 from the germline V gene are LNHDA and SQIVND (reference sequence). With 2 bases removed from V and 2 bases from J, the gap between germline ends came to 10 bases. The CDR3, as DNA: TGTGCCAGTAGTATACCCCCGGCGGGCAATCAGCCCCAGCATTTT. The encoded protein is CASSIPPAGNQPQHF.

This sequence joins TRBV12-3 or TRBV12-4 and TRBJ2-3; D unresolved. The CDR3 sequence is 12 residues long. With 6 bases removed from V and 4 bases from J, the gap between germline ends came to 8 bases. Here the CDR3 DNA reads TGTGCCAGCAGCCCCCACCCAGATACGCAGTATTTT. Translation gives CASSPHPDTQYF.